This T cell receptor beta chain was found in a study of cytomegalovirus exposure and HLA in healthy donors. Overall study results and limits: Common viral pathogens (according to a later analysis) appeared linked to several of the most significant clusters. Altogether, 150 or so TCR beta chains were recorded as cytomegalovirus-associated.

The PCR employed 60 Vbeta primers together with 13 Jbeta primers. Sequencing used immunoSEQ multiplex PCR; TCRdb keeps in-frame clones, though not all of them. This repertoire shows 120,000 to 150,000 clones, roughly 80% found once; its top ten account for around 7.1%. CDR1 is MNHNY and CDR2 is SVGAGI in the germline V gene (reference sequence). V dropped 2 bases and J dropped 4; count of bases not matched to a gene: 5. This CDR3 is 15 amino acids long. As concerns this clone: The antigen is undetermined.

Donors were nominally healthy when sampled, though unrecorded immune exposures were likely. The sequence came from a middle-aged woman in good health and CMV-seropositive. The gene calls are TRBV6-6 and TRBJ2-3; 8 bases are a match to TRBD2. The specimen sequenced was PBMCs. In DNA, the CDR3 is TGTGCCAGCAGTTACCCCCCGGGGGGGGCAGATACGCAGTATTTT. This codes for CASSYPPGGADTQYF.